This T cell receptor beta chain was obtained from a study of blood T cell repertoires in COVID-19. Method: immunoSEQ multiplex PCR; TCRdb's copy keeps in-frame clones and lacks some. The sample lists roughly 200,000 clones, around 80% occurring once. V lost 2 bases and J 7 bases, leaving 9 bases between the germline ends. There are 13 residues in the CDR3. Germline V gene data show CDR1 as MGHRA and CDR2 as YSYEKL. The specimen sequenced was peripheral blood. This rearrangement joins TRBV4-1 to TRBJ2-1; TRBD2 might be the D (5 bases). This clonotype was obtained from a man aged 35-49 years with active or convalescent COVID-19. Written as DNA, the CDR3 is TGCGCCAGCAGCCAACCCCCGGGGAATGAGCAGTTCTTC. Amino acid sequence: CASSQPPGNEQFF.